The T cell receptor beta chain under discussion was sequenced for a study of T cells in Graves' hyperthyroidism and ophthalmopathy. The CDR3 totals 15 residues. Trimming pared 0 bases from V and 10 bases from J, leaving 17 bases between. Germline V gene data show CDR1 as SGHRS and CDR2 as YFSETQ. These patients, aged 18 to 65, had recently diagnosed hyperthyroidism lasting under 2 months. Isolation of PBMCs was performed on about 10 ml fresh peripheral blood. There are many counts of this clonotype. What it binds is unknown. General study findings and limits: Blood also showed most of the thyroid clonotypes that were expanded above 0.001. Ophthalmopathy and stable hyperthyroidism were separated by a 13 V-J model.

There were TCR beta CDR3 regions amplified from RNA transcripts. First-round RT-PCR targeting the TCR CDR3 was performed with the HTBI primer set. A single record per CDR3 protein comes from TCRdb applying MiXCR to the multiplex PCR reads. Of almost 600,000 distinct CDR3 sequences in the sample, more than 11% were seen once. The sequenced material came from blood. The sequence came from a woman aged 30 to 39 with Graves' hyperthyroidism that later progressed to Graves' ophthalmopathy. The rearrangement links TRBV5-1 to TRBJ2-1; D possibly corresponds to TRBD1 (5 bases). In DNA form, the CDR3 reads TGCGCCAGCAGCTTGGTAGGTCTCGACAGCGCGGAGCAGTTCTTC. Its translation is CASSLVGLDSAEQFF.